There are a few counts of the clone carrying this T cell receptor beta chain. As yet, its antigen is unknown. One entry per CDR3 protein, called by TCRdb with MiXCR from the 5' RACE reads. The table lists 9,000 to 13,000 distinct CDR3 sequences, roughly 7.9% of them singletons. The entry originates in a study of spatial heterogeneity in lung cancer. Looking at the study overall: Bulk RNA-seq from matched material yielded a T cell module score that correlated strongly with TCR transcript counts in tumor regions. Notes on the study in general: The study found that expanded intratumoral alpha and beta TCR counts tracked tumor mutation counts.

This CDR3 is 12 amino acids long. In germline, CDR1 is LGHNA, CDR2 YNFKEQ. V was cut by 4 bases and J by 4 bases, with 8 bases left in between. Time point described: sample taken at primary tumor resection. Tumor, nontumor lung or frozen PBMC supplied whole RNA, sequenced without sorting. This rearrangement joins TRBV4-2 to TRBJ2-7; D is ambiguous. This specimen was lung tumor tissue, taken at surgery. This receptor was obtained from a female donor with early-stage non-small cell lung cancer. The CDR3 DNA is TGTGCCAGCAGCCTTGTAGGGTACGAGCAGTACTTC. This codes for CASSLVGYEQYF.